This T cell receptor (beta chain) was observed in a study of blood T cell repertoires in COVID-19. Study-wide context: COVID-19 samples from acute and convalescent phases originated in the United States, Italy and Spain. T cells, B-cell-depleted T cells, or PBMCs supplied cDNA or gDNA.

The protocol was immunoSEQ multiplex PCR, while the TCRdb copy is restricted to in-frame clones and leaves out a portion. The sample comprises some 320,000 clones, almost 85% of which are singletons, and more than 6% rests with the top ten. Germline V gene data show CDR1 as SEHNR and CDR2 as FQNEAQ (reference sequence). The CDR3 covers 15 residues. Trimming shortened V by 5 bases and J by 3 bases, and 17 bases separated the two germline ends. The chain uses TRBV7-9 and TRBJ2-7; a weak D match, TRBD1 (6 bases). This receptor was taken from a human donor in a cohort sampled during active COVID-19. Sequencing used peripheral blood. The DNA for the CDR3 is TGTGCCAGCAGCCCCTTACAGGGAATCTTCTACGAGCAGTACTTC. This codes for CASSPLQGIFYEQYF.